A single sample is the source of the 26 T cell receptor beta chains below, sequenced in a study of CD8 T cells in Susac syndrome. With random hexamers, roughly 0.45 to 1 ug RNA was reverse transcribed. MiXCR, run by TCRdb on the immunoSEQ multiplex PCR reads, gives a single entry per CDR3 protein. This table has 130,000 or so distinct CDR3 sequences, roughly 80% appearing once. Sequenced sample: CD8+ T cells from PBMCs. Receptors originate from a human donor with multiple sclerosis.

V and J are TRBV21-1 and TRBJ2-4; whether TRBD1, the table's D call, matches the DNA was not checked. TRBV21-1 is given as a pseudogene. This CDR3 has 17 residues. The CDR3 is CASSNRGDQGRKGIQYF. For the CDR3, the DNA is TGTGCCAGCAGCAACAGAGGGGACCAGGGCCGTAAGGGCATTCAGTACTTC.

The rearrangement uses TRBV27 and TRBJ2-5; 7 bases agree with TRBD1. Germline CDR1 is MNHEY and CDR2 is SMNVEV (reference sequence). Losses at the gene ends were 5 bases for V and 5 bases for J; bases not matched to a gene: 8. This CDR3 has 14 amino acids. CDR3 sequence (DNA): TGTGCCAGCAGTAGAACAGGGGATGGCGAGACCCAGTACTTC. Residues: CASSRTGDGETQYF.

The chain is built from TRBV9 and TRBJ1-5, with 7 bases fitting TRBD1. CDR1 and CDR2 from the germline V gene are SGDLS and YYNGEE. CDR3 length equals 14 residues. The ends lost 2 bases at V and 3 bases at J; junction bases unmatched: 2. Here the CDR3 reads CASSVTGANQPQHF. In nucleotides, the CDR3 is TGTGCCAGCAGCGTTACAGGGGCCAATCAGCCCCAGCATTTT.

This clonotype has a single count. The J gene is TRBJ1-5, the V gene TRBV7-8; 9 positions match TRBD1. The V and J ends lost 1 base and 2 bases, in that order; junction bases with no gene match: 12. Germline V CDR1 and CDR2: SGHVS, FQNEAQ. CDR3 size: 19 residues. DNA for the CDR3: TGTGCCAGCAGCTTAGTGGCGGGACAGGGAGATCGGGGCAATCAGCCCCAGCATTTT. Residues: CASSLVAGQGDRGNQPQHF.

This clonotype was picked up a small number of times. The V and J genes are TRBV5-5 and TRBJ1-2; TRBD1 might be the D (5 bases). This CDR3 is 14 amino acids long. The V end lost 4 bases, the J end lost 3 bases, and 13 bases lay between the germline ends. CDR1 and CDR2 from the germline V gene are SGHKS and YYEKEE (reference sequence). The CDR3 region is CASSHSRADYGYTF. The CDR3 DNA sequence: TGTGCCAGCAGCCATTCCAGGGCGGACTATGGCTACACCTTC.

CDR3 sequence: CASSQGGRTYEQYF. The CDR3, as DNA: TGTGCCAGCAGCCAAGGAGGACGGACCTACGAGCAGTACTTC. The chain couples TRBV16 to TRBJ2-7; possible D gene TRBD2, 5 bases. V was trimmed by 2 bases and J by 2 bases, leaving 10 bases between them. Germline V lookup: CDR1 KGHSY, CDR2 FQNENV. CDR3 length: 14 amino acids. Supplemented by reference TRBV16 and TRBJ2-7, the full variable domain reads GEEVAQTPKHLVRGEGQKAKLYCAPIKGHSYVFWYQQVLKNEFKFLISFQNENVFDETGMPKERFSAKCLPNSPCSLEIQATKLEDSAVYFCASSQGGRTYEQYFGPGTRLTVT.

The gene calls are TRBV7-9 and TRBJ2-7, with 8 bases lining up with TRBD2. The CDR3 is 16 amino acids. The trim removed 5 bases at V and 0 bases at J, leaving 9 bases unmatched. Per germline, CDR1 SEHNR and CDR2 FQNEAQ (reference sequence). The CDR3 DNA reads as TGTGCCAGCAGCCCCCGGGGTAGCGGGGTCTCCTACGAGCAGTACTTC. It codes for CASSPRGSGVSYEQYF.

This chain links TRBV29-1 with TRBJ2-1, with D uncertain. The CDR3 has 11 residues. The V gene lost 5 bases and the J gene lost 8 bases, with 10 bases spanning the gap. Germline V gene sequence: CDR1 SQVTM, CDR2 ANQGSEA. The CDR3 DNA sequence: TGCAGCGTTTCCGGGTCGGATGAGCAGTTCTTC. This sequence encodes CSVSGSDEQFF.

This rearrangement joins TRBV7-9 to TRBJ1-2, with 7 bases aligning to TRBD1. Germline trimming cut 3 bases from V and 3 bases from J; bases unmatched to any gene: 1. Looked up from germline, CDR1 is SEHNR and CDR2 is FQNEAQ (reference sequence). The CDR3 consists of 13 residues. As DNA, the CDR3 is TGTGCCAGCAGCTTGACAGGGCACTATGGCTACACCTTC. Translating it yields CASSLTGHYGYTF.

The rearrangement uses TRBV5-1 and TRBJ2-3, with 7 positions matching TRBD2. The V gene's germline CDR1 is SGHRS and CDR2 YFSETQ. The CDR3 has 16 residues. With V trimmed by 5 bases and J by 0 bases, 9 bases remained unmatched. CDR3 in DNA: TGCGCCAGCAGGTCGCCTAGCGGTTCTAGCACAGATACGCAGTATTTT. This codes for CASRSPSGSSTDTQYF.

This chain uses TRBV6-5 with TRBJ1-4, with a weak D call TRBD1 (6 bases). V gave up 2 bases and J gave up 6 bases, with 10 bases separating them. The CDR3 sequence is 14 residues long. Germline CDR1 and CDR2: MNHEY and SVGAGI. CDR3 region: CASSYRTGYEKLFF. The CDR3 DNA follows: TGTGCCAGCAGTTACCGTACAGGGTATGAAAAACTGTTTTTT.

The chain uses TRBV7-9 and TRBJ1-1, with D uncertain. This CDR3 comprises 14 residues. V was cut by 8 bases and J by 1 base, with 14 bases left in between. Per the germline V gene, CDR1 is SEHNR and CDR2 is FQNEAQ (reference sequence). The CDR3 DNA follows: TGTGCCAGCCGCGTTGGTGGTTGGAACACTGAAGCTTTCTTT. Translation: CASRVGGWNTEAFF.

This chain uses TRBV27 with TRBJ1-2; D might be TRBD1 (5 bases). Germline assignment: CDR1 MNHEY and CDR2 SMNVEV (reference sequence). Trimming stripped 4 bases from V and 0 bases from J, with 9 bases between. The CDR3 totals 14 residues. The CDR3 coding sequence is TGTGCCAGCAGTTACGGGGCTACTAACTATGGCTACACCTTC. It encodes CASSYGATNYGYTF.

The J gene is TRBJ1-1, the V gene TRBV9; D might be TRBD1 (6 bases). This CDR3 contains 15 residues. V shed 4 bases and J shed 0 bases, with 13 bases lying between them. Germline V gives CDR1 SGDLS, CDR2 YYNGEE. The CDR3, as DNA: TGTGCCAGCAGCCCCCACGGACAGTTGAACACTGAAGCTTTCTTT. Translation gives CASSPHGQLNTEAFF.

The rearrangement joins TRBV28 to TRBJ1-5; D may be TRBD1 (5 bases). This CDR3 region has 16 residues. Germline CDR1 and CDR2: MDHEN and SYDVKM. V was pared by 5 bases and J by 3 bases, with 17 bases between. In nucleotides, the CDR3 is TGTGCCAGCAGTCATCGCATAGACAGTCTCAATCAGCCCCAGCATTTT. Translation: CASSHRIDSLNQPQHF.

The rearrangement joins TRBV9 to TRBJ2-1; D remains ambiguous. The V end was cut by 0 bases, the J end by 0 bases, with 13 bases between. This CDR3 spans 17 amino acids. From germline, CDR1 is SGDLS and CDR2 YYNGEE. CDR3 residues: CASSVGSDRSSYNEQFF. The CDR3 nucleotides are TGTGCCAGCAGCGTAGGGAGCGACCGAAGCTCCTACAATGAGCAGTTCTTC.

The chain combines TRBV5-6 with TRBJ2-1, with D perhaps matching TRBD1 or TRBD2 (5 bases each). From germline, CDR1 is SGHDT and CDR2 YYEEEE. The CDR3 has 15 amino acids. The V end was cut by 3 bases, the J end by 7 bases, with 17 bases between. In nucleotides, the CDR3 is TGTGCCAGCAGCTGGGACCCCTTGACCTGGAATGAGCAGTTCTTC. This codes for CASSWDPLTWNEQFF.

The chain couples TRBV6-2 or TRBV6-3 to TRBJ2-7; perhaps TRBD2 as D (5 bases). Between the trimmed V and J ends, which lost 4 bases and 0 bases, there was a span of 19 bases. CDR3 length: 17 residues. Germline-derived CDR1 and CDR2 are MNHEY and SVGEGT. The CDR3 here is CASSFPGKTRSSYEQYF. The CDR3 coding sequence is TGTGCCAGCAGTTTTCCCGGGAAGACACGAAGCTCCTACGAGCAGTACTTC.

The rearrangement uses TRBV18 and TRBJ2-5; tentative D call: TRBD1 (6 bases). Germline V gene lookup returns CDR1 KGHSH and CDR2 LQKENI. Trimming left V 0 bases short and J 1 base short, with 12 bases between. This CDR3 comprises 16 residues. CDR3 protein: CASSPPFAGAQETQYF. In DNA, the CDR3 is TGTGCCAGCTCACCACCGTTCGCAGGGGCCCAAGAGACCCAGTACTTC.

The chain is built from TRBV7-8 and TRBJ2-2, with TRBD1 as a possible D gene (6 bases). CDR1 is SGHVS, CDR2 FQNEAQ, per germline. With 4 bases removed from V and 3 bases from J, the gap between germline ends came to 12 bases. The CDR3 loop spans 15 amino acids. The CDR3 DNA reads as TGTGCCAGCAGCTCAGGGGAATTTTACACCGGGGAGCTGTTTTTT. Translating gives CASSSGEFYTGELFF. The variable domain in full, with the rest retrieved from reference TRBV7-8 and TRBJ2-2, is GAGVSQSPRYKVAKRGQDVALRCDPISGHVSLFWYQQALGQGPEFLTYFQNEAQLDKSGLPSDRFFAERPEGSVSTLKIQRTQQEDSAVYLCASSSGEFYTGELFFGEGSRLTVL.

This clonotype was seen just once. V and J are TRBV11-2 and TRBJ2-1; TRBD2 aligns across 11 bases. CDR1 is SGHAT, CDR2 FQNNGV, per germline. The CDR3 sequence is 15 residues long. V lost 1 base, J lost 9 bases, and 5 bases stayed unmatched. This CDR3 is CASSLVSGGAAEQFF. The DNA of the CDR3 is TGTGCCAGCAGCTTAGTTAGCGGGGGGGCCGCTGAGCAGTTCTTC. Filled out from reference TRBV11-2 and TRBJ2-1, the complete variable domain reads EAGVAQSPRYKIIEKRQSVAFWCNPISGHATLYWYQQILGQGPKLLIQFQNNGVVDDSQLPKDRFSAERLKGVDSTLKIQPAKLEDSAVYLCASSLVSGGAAEQFFGPGTRLTVL.

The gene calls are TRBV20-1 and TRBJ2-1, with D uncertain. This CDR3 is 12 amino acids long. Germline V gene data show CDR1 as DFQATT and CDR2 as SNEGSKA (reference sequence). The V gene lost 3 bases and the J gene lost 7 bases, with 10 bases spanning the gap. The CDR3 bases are TGCAGTGCTAGTCAAGTCGGGAATGAGCAGTTCTTC. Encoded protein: CSASQVGNEQFF.

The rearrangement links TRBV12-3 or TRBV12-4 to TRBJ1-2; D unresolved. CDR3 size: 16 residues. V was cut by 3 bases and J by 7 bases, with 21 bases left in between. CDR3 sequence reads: CASSFSPQRLVLGYTF. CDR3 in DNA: TGTGCCAGCAGTTTTTCCCCACAGAGGTTAGTTCTTGGCTACACCTTC.

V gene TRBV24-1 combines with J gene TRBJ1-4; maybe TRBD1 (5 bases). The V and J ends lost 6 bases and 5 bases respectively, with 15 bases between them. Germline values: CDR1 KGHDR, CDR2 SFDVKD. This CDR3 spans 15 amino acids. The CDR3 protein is CATSTLTARNEKLFF. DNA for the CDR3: TGTGCCACCAGTACCTTGACAGCCCGAAATGAAAAACTGTTTTTT.

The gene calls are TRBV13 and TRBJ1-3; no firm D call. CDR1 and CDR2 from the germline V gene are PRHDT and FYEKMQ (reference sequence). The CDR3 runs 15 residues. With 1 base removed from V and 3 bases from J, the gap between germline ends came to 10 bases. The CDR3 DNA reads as TGTGCCAGCAGCTTAGAGGTCGGGGTTGGAAACACCATATATTTT. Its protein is CASSLEVGVGNTIYF.

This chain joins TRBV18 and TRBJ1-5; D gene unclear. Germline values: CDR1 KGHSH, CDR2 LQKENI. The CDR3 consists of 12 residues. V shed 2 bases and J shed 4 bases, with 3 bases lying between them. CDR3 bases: TGTGCCAGCTCACCAGGTAATCAGCCCCAGCATTTT. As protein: CASSPGNQPQHF.